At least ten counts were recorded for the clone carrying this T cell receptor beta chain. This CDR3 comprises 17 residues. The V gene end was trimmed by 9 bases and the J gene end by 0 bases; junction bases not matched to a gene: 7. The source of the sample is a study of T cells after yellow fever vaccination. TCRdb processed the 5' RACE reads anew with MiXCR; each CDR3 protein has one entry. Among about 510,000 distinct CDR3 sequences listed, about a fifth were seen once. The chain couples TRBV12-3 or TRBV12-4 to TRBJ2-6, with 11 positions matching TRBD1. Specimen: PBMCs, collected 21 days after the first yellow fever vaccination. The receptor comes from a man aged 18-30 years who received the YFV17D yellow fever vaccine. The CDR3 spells CASAPGTGGSGANVLTF. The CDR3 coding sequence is TGTGCCAGTGCCCCCGGGACAGGGGGCTCTGGGGCCAACGTCCTGACTTTC.